Listed below are T cell receptor beta chains from one sample, sequenced in a study of CD8+CD57+ T cells in acquired aplastic anemia. Using its own MiXCR run on the reads, TCRdb lists one record per CDR3 protein. The sample carries some 92,000 distinct CDR3 sequences, 55% to 70% recorded once. The specimen sequenced was sorted CD4+, CD8+, or CD8+CD57+ T cells (not recorded which) from PBMCs. The receptors were gathered from a human donor with aplastic anemia. Each CDR3 is given with its conserved first and last residue. The D gene is left open where the match is weak. Size tells how often a clone was seen (once, few, many) or the class of an expanded clone, and some rows leave it out.

j_gene | abundance | d_gene | v_gene | CDR3aa | CDR3nt
TRBJ2-3 | - | - | TRBV24-1 | CATSDLPDTQYF | TGTGCCACCAGTGATTTGCCAGATACGCAGTATTTT
TRBJ1-1 | - | - | TRBV7-2 | CASSVRGTNTEAFF | TGTGCCAGCAGCGTCAGGGGAACAAACACTGAAGCTTTCTTT
TRBJ2-5 | few | - | TRBV7-9 | CASSSRAQETQYF | TGTGCCAGCAGCTCCCGGGCCCAAGAGACCCAGTACTTC
TRBJ2-6 | - | - | TRBV3-1 | CASSQDRFGANVLTF | TGTGCCAGCAGCCAAGATCGGTTTGGGGCCAACGTCCTGACTTTC
TRBJ1-3 | once | - | TRBV10-3 | CASTSGDLAGNTIYF | -
TRBJ1-6 | - | TRBD1 | TRBV20-1 | CSVKGQNNSPLHF | TGCAGTGTTAAGGGACAGAATAATTCACCCCTCCACTTT
TRBJ1-2 | once | - | TRBV25-1 | CASSEPSWPTRGGYTF | TGTGCCAGCAGTGAACCGTCGTGGCCCACCCGAGGTGGCTACACCTTC
TRBJ2-7 | - | - | TRBV7-9 | CASSSTDLEEQYF | TGTGCCAGCAGCTCGACAGATCTGGAAGAGCAGTACTTC
TRBJ2-5 | - | - | TRBV7-9 | CASSLVAPGQTQYF | TGTGCCAGCAGCTTGGTGGCCCCAGGCCAGACCCAGTACTTC
TRBJ2-7 | - | - | TRBV10-3 | CAISATEGPYEQYF | TGTGCCATCAGTGCAACGGAGGGCCCCTACGAGCAGTACTTC
TRBJ2-5 | - | - | TRBV14 | CASSQEVASRTQYF | TGTGCCAGCAGCCAAGAGGTAGCGTCTAGGACCCAGTACTTC
TRBJ2-5 | - | - | TRBV20-1 | CSAIGTGQETQYF | TGCAGTGCTATCGGGACGGGACAAGAGACCCAGTACTTC
TRBJ2-1 | few | - | TRBV29-1 | CSVEARVGYNEQFF | TGCAGCGTTGAAGCGAGGGTTGGGTACAATGAGCAGTTCTTC
TRBJ1-5 | - | - | TRBV2 | CASTGMGSNQPQHF | TGTGCCAGCACAGGGATGGGAAGCAATCAGCCCCAGCATTTT
TRBJ2-2 | - | - | TRBV19 | CASRRPTDTGELFF | TGTGCCAGTAGACGCCCTACAGACACCGGGGAGCTGTTTTTT
TRBJ2-1 | - | - | TRBV2 | CASSIVTYNEQFF | TGTGCCAGCAGTATTGTCACTTACAATGAGCAGTTCTTC
TRBJ2-1 | - | - | TRBV19 | CASRVPGPINEQFF | TGTGCCAGTAGGGTCCCGGGACCAATAAATGAGCAGTTCTTC
TRBJ2-7 | - | TRBD1 | TRBV20-1 | CSASRQGVDEQYF | TGCAGTGCTAGTCGTCAGGGGGTCGACGAGCAGTACTTC
TRBJ1-6 | - | - | TRBV12-3/TRBV12-4 | CASSFNRAHSPLHF | TGTGCCAGCAGTTTCAACAGGGCCCATTCACCCCTCCACTTT
TRBJ1-6 | - | - | TRBV19 | CASSIAAGAVGSPLHF | TGTGCCAGTAGTATAGCGGCAGGGGCCGTCGGATCACCCCTCCACTTT
TRBJ1-5 | - | - | TRBV20-1 | CSASRDTSNQPQHF | TGCAGTGCTAGCAGGGATACCAGCAATCAGCCCCAGCATTTT
TRBJ1-6 | - | - | TRBV19 | CASSILRKNSPLHF | TGTGCCAGTAGTATCCTCCGCAAAAATTCACCCCTCCACTTT
TRBJ2-7 | once | - | TRBV20-1 | CSARRQMTAGYEQYF | TGCAGTGCTAGACGCCAGATGACAGCAGGCTACGAGCAGTACTTC
TRBJ1-1 | many | - | TRBV9 | CASNPFKGQPF | TGTGCCAGCAACCCCTTTAAGGGGCAGCCGTTT
TRBJ2-3 | - | TRBD1 | TRBV20-1 | CSVRTGGTDTQYF | TGCAGTGTCCGGACAGGGGGAACAGATACGCAGTATTTT
TRBJ2-7 | - | - | TRBV20-1 | CSARRPENYEQYF | TGCAGTGCTAGGAGACCCGAAAACTACGAGCAGTACTTC
TRBJ1-1 | - | - | TRBV6-1 | CASIKADRNTEAFF | TGTGCCAGCATTAAAGCGGACAGGAACACTGAAGCTTTCTTT
TRBJ1-1 | - | - | TRBV24-1 | CATVAPNAPVNTEASF | TGTGCCACCGTGGCACCGAACGCCCCCGTGAACACTGAAGCTTCCTTT
TRBJ1-2 | - | TRBD1 | TRBV7-2 | CASSSRDSGNGYTF | TGTGCCAGCAGTTCCCGGGACAGCGGGAATGGCTACACCTTC
TRBJ2-5 | - | TRBD1 | TRBV7-3 | CASSLGSGQRETQYF | TGTGCCAGCAGCTTAGGATCGGGACAGAGGGAGACCCAGTACTTC
TRBJ2-5 | - | - | TRBV2 | CASSERDKETQYF | TGTGCCAGCAGTGAAAGGGATAAAGAGACCCAGTACTTC
TRBJ1-6 | - | TRBD1 | TRBV2 | CASIRGQAYNSPLHF | TGTGCCAGCATCCGAGGACAGGCATATAATTCACCCCTCCACTTT
TRBJ2-1 | - | - | TRBV2 | CASRRDLYNEQFF | TGTGCCAGCAGGAGGGACCTTTACAATGAGCAGTTCTTC
TRBJ2-7 | - | - | TRBV10-1 | CASSDTSTDEQYF | TGCGCCAGCAGCGACACCTCAACGGACGAGCAGTACTTC
TRBJ1-4 | - | - | TRBV20-1 | CSVGQVNEKLFF | TGCAGTGTAGGGCAGGTTAATGAAAAACTGTTTTTT